One T cell receptor (beta chain) is described in this entry. Methods used by the authors: The authors estimated nucleated cell counts from reference gene primer amplification. Clones were read by immunoSEQ multiplex PCR, and TCRdb kept only the in-frame ones, dropping some. V and J calls and clone size are copied from that table; D and trimming were computed from the DNA. Altogether roughly 120,000 clones are present, 90% being singletons, with the ten largest covering around 3.7%. CDR1 SGHTA and CDR2 FQGNSA come from the germline V gene. The CDR3 loop spans 14 amino acids. V was pared by 8 bases and J by 2 bases, with 5 bases of the junction left unmatched. This record belongs to a study of blood T cell repertoires in COVID-19.

The source is a man in his fifties with active COVID-19. The J gene is TRBJ2-3, the V gene TRBV7-2, with TRBD2 identical over 9 bases. The material sequenced was peripheral blood. CDR3 sequence: CASSAGGPTDTQYF. The CDR3 coding sequence is TGTGCCAGCTCGGCGGGAGGGCCCACAGATACGCAGTATTTT.